This is a list of T cell receptor beta chains from one sample in a study of response to subunit inactivated influenza vaccine. Each CDR3 protein gets one entry after TCRdb re-called the RT-PCR reads with MiXCR. The sample holds 530,000 or so distinct CDR3 sequences, 14% seen once. Specimen: PBMCs from blood, collected about 13 days after vaccination. These receptors all stem from a man aged 45 to 65 who received an inactivated influenza vaccine. The CDR3 runs from the conserved cysteine through the conserved F or W. Fields, in order: J gene, V gene, D gene, CDR3 protein. D genes are given only for firm matches.

>TRBJ1-6|TRBV15|TRBD1
CATSTRTGNSPLHF
>TRBJ2-2|TRBV15|.
CATSRELGWTGELFF
>TRBJ1-2|TRBV3-1|.
CASSLSGTVGGYTF
>TRBJ1-4|TRBV20-1|.
CSARATARGEKEKLFF
>TRBJ2-7|TRBV20-1|TRBD2
CSASNPSGDEQYF
>TRBJ2-1|TRBV6-2/TRBV6-3|TRBD1
CASSYEGQGWNEQFF
>TRBJ1-5|TRBV7-2|.
CASSLGLRNQPQHF
>TRBJ2-7|TRBV7-9|TRBD1
CASSGPRTGLANYEQYF
>TRBJ2-3|TRBV4-3|TRBD1
CASTKDRGHADTQYF
>TRBJ2-5|TRBV18|.
CASSPYSHGQETQYF
>TRBJ2-6|TRBV4-3|.
CASSQDEAAGANVLTF
>TRBJ2-2|TRBV10-3|.
CAISQDISGELFF
>TRBJ1-3|TRBV7-2|TRBD1
CASSRQGADTIYF
>TRBJ2-3|TRBV20-1|.
CSARHDTDTQYF
>TRBJ1-1|TRBV10-3|.
CATGIGGEAFF
>TRBJ2-7|TRBV6-1|TRBD1
CASSQNFPGQYYEQYF
>TRBJ2-1|TRBV6-2/TRBV6-3|.
CASSDRTYNEQFF
>TRBJ1-1|TRBV3-1|.
CASSRGRVLNTEAFF
>TRBJ2-3|TRBV14|TRBD2
CASSHVRTSGGRRSDTQYF
>TRBJ1-5|TRBV6-1|.
CASTPNSGSQHF
>TRBJ2-2|TRBV20-1|TRBD1
CSAKGTVGGELFF
>TRBJ1-4|TRBV18|.
CASSPGVGEKLFF
>TRBJ2-7|TRBV7-2|.
CASSTPNRGGRYEQYF